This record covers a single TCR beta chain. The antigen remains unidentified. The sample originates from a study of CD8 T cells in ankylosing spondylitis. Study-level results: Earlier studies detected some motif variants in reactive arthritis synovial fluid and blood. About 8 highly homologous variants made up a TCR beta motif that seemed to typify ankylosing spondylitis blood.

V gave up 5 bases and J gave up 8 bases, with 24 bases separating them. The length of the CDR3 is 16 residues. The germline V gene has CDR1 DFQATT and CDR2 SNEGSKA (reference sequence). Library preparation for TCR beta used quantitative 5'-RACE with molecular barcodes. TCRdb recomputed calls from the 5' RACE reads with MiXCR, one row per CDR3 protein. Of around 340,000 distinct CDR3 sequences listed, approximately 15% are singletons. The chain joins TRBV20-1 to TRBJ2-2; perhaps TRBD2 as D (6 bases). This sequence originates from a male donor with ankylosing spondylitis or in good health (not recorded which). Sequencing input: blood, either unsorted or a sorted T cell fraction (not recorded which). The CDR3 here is CSARVTAGTPRGELFF. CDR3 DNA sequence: TGCAGTGCTCGAGTAACCGCCGGGACTCCAAGGGGGGAGCTGTTTTTT.